Listed here are 24 T cell receptor beta chains from one sample, sequenced in a study of T cells after yellow fever vaccination. MiXCR, applied by TCRdb to the 5' RACE reads, yields one record per CDR3 protein. The repertoire holds 150,000 to 200,000 distinct CDR3 sequences, with approximately 10% as singletons. The sample here was CD8+ T cells sorted from PBMCs, taken 15 days after the yellow fever booster vaccination. The receptors here all came from a man aged 18 to 35 who received the YFV17D yellow fever vaccine.

The J gene is TRBJ2-3, the V gene TRBV7-9, with TRBD1 matching over 7 bases. The V segment lost 0 bases and the J segment 6 bases; nucleotides outside the gene matches: 12. In germline, CDR1 is SEHNR, CDR2 FQNEAQ (reference sequence). The CDR3 runs to 17 residues. The CDR3 sequence is CASSLATGSLRWDTQYF. The CDR3 coding sequence is TGTGCCAGCAGCTTAGCGACAGGGTCCCTTCGTTGGGATACGCAGTATTTT.

The V call is TRBV20-1, the J call TRBJ1-1; D may be TRBD1 (6 bases). The V gene's germline CDR1 is DFQATT and CDR2 SNEGSKA (reference sequence). V lost 6 bases and J lost 1, with 15 bases in between. CDR3 size: 14 residues. The CDR3 loop reads CSAREQGSNTEAFF. The DNA for the CDR3 is TGCAGTGCGCGGGAACAGGGATCGAACACTGAAGCTTTCTTT.

This clonotype appeared a single time. The chain is built from TRBV29-1 and TRBJ1-2; the match to TRBD1 covers 9 bases. Germline CDR1 reads SQVTM; CDR2 reads ANQGSEA. V dropped 6 bases and J dropped 5; count of bases not matched to a gene: 16. The CDR3 covers 16 residues. CDR3 sequence: CSVDTNPRTGEYGYTF. The CDR3 DNA reads as TGCAGCGTCGATACGAATCCGAGGACAGGGGAGTATGGCTACACCTTC.

The rearrangement joins TRBV3-1 to TRBJ2-2, with 9 positions matching TRBD1. Looked up from germline, CDR1 is LGHDT and CDR2 is YNNKEL (reference sequence). This CDR3 spans 13 amino acids. V was clipped by 7 bases and J by 6 bases; unmatched bases: 3. The CDR3: CASTGQGPGELFF. The CDR3 DNA sequence: TGTGCCAGCACGGGACAGGGCCCCGGGGAGCTGTTTTTT.

The chain recombines TRBV9 with TRBJ2-1; D remains ambiguous. V was pared by 0 bases and J by 9 bases, with 10 bases between. CDR1 is SGDLS and CDR2 is YYNGEE in the germline V gene. The CDR3 is 13 amino acids. The CDR3 DNA follows: TGTGCCAGCAGCGTAGGGGCAGGCACTGAGCAGTTCTTC. Its protein product is CASSVGAGTEQFF.

This clonotype appeared many times. The chain uses TRBV4-2 and TRBJ2-1, with 9 positions matching TRBD2. CDR3 length: 16 residues. Germline CDR1 and CDR2: LGHNA and YNFKEQ. With 0 bases clipped from V and 1 base from J, the junction kept 1 base outside the gene matches. Written as DNA, the CDR3 is TGTGCCAGCAGCCAAGATACTAGCGGGTCCTACAATGAGCAGTTCTTC. Its protein is CASSQDTSGSYNEQFF.

The rearrangement joins TRBV6-4 to TRBJ2-7, with 8 bases identical to TRBD1. Germline values: CDR1 MRHNA, CDR2 SNTAGT. The CDR3 is 15 amino acids. V gave up 2 bases and J gave up 6 bases; unmatched junction bases: 9. In DNA form, the CDR3 reads TGTGCCAGCAGTGACAATAGGGACAGGATGGGCGAGCAGTACGTC. Protein sequence: CASSDNRDRMGEQYV.

This clonotype was seen a few times. J is TRBJ2-3 and V is TRBV2; 11 positions agree with TRBD2. This CDR3 has 16 amino acids. Germline trimming cut 5 bases from V and 2 bases from J; bases unmatched to any gene: 6. Germline CDR1 reads SNHLY; CDR2 reads FYNNEI. The CDR3 DNA follows: TGTGCCAGCAGTTCACTAGCGGGGGTATACACAGATACGCAGTATTTT. Its protein is CASSSLAGVYTDTQYF. Full variable domain (missing parts from reference TRBV2 and TRBJ2-3): EPEVTQTPSHQVTQMGQEVILRCVPISNHLYFYWYRQILGQKVEFLVSFYNNEISEKSEIFDDQFSVERPDGSNFTLKIRSTKLEDSAMYFCASSSLAGVYTDTQYFGPGTRLTVL.

The CDR3 region is CASSPGFTYEQYF. CDR3 nucleotides: TGCGCCAGCAGCCCGGGTTTTACCTACGAGCAGTACTTC. V is TRBV4-1 and J is TRBJ2-7; the D is unclear. The CDR3 extends over 13 amino acids. The V gene lost 4 bases and the J gene lost 2 bases, with 9 bases spanning the gap. CDR1 is MGHRA, CDR2 YSYEKL, per germline.

A few counts support this clonotype. This rearrangement joins TRBV14 to TRBJ1-1; unclear D gene. V dropped 0 bases and J dropped 4 bases, with 15 bases sitting between them. Looked up from germline, CDR1 is SGHDN and CDR2 is FVKESK. The CDR3 is 16 residues long. The CDR3 DNA reads TGTGCCAGCAGCCAAGATATCCCAGCAGCGAGCACTGAAGCTTTCTTT. As protein: CASSQDIPAASTEAFF.

The chain combines TRBV7-2 with TRBJ2-7; tentatively, D is TRBD1 or TRBD2 (5 bases each). V gave up 1 base and J gave up 3 bases, with 22 bases separating them. Germline V gene sequence: CDR1 SGHTA, CDR2 FQGNSA. The CDR3 consists of 18 residues. In DNA, the CDR3 is TGTGCCAGCAGCTTAGATTTGCAGTCCGGGACGGTTAACTACGAGCAGTACTTC. Translating gives CASSLDLQSGTVNYEQYF.

The rearrangement joins TRBV6-2 or TRBV6-3 to TRBJ1-6; the match to TRBD1 covers 7 bases. This CDR3 is 14 amino acids long. J was trimmed by 7 bases and V by 7 bases; bases with no gene match: 7. Germline values: CDR1 MNHEY, CDR2 SVGEGT. CDR3 nucleotides: TGTGCCAGCATCCCGCCGGGACAGAATTCACCCCTCCACTTT. It codes for CASIPPGQNSPLHF.

In this sample, this clonotype turned up a few times. The chain employs TRBV19 and TRBJ2-3; D tentatively fits TRBD1 or TRBD2 (5 bases each). Germline V gene data show CDR1 as LNHDA and CDR2 as SQIVND (reference sequence). With 7 bases removed from V and 7 bases from J, the gap between germline ends came to 12 bases. The CDR3 is 12 residues long. DNA for the CDR3: TGTGCCAGTAATGGGGGACCATATACGCAGTATTTT. This encodes CASNGGPYTQYF.

The DNA of the CDR3 is TGTGCCAGCAGTCCCCGGGGGGTGACCCAGTACTTC. Amino acids: CASSPRGVTQYF. The gene calls are TRBV6-2 or TRBV6-3 and TRBJ2-5, with 7 positions matching TRBD2. V dropped 5 bases and J dropped 7; count of bases not matched to a gene: 4. Per germline, CDR1 MNHEY and CDR2 SVGEGT. The CDR3 loop spans 12 amino acids.

This chain connects TRBV12-3 or TRBV12-4 to TRBJ2-1; 9 bases match TRBD1. The CDR3 contains 15 residues. V was clipped by 4 bases and J by 8 bases; unmatched bases: 9. In DNA form, the CDR3 reads TGTGCCAGCAGTTCCGGGACAGGGTCTTTGCATGAGCAGTTCTTC. It is translated as CASSSGTGSLHEQFF.

This clonotype appeared many times. The chain links TRBV6-2 or TRBV6-3 to TRBJ1-5, with D unresolved. The CDR3 extends over 12 amino acids. The germline V gene encodes CDR1 MNHEY and CDR2 SVGEGT. Trimming pared 6 bases from V and 9 bases from J, leaving 12 bases between. The CDR3 here is CASSLFGRPQHF. In nucleotides, the CDR3 is TGTGCCAGCAGCCTCTTCGGTCGGCCCCAGCATTTT.

The chain links TRBV4-1 to TRBJ2-1; D gene ambiguous. V gave up 4 bases and J gave up 1 base, with 20 bases separating them. The length of the CDR3 is 18 residues. CDR1 is MGHRA, CDR2 YSYEKL, per germline. CDR3 in DNA: TGCGCCAGCAGCCCTTATCTGACCGACGGAACATCCTACAATGAGCAGTTCTTC. It yields the protein CASSPYLTDGTSYNEQFF.

The rearrangement links TRBV6-2 or TRBV6-3 to TRBJ1-1; D is uncertain. CDR3 length: 14 residues. Trimming took off 6 bases at V and 3 bases at J, with 14 bases between the two ends. Looked up from germline, CDR1 is MNHEY and CDR2 is SVGEGT. The CDR3 reads CASRDGGAYTEAFF. CDR3 in DNA: TGTGCCAGCAGAGACGGAGGAGCTTACACTGAAGCTTTCTTT.

In this sample, this clonotype turned up a few times. V gene TRBV7-9 combines with J gene TRBJ2-1, with 8 bases aligning to TRBD1. This CDR3 is built from 17 residues. Germline-derived CDR1 and CDR2 are SEHNR and FQNEAQ (reference sequence). V lost 3 bases and J lost 6; bases outside the gene matches: 13. CDR3 sequence (DNA): TGTGCCAGCAGCTTCCCGGGACAGGCAGGATTCGGCAATGAGCAGTTCTTC. Translation: CASSFPGQAGFGNEQFF.

V usage is TRBV9 and J usage is TRBJ2-5; 13 bases align to TRBD2. The CDR3 length is 15 residues. Germline V gene data show CDR1 as SGDLS and CDR2 as YYNGEE. With V trimmed by 7 bases and J by 5 bases, 8 bases remained unmatched. Here the CDR3 reads CASGEGLAGVETQYF. In DNA, the CDR3 is TGTGCCAGCGGTGAAGGACTAGCGGGGGTCGAGACCCAGTACTTC.

This clonotype came up a few times. The chain joins TRBV11-2 to TRBJ2-1; 7 positions agree with TRBD1. J gave up 5 bases and V 5 bases, and 9 bases lay outside the gene matches. The CDR3 is made up of 15 amino acids. CDR1 and CDR2 (germline): SGHAT, FQNNGV. The CDR3 DNA reads TGTGCCAGCAGCCCGGGTACAGGGACAGACAATGAGCAGTTCTTC. Residues: CASSPGTGTDNEQFF.

This clonotype turned up a few times. The chain recombines TRBV4-2 with TRBJ2-2, with 15 positions matching TRBD2. The CDR3 has 17 residues. Trimming at V came to 2 bases and at J to 7 bases, leaving 5 bases not matched to a gene. Looked up from germline, CDR1 is LGHNA and CDR2 is YNFKEQ. The CDR3 protein is CASSQWTSGGAGGELFF. The DNA for the CDR3 is TGTGCCAGCAGCCAATGGACTAGCGGGGGGGCCGGCGGGGAGCTGTTTTTT.

CDR3 sequence reads: CASSATGEPGELFF. CDR3 DNA sequence: TGTGCCAGCAGCGCGACAGGGGAACCCGGGGAGCTGTTTTTT. The chain recombines TRBV7-3 with TRBJ2-2; 8 bases fit TRBD1. V was pared by 5 bases and J by 6 bases, with 5 bases of the junction left unmatched. Germline V gives CDR1 SGHTA, CDR2 FQGTGA. The CDR3 extends over 14 amino acids.

V and J are TRBV5-4 and TRBJ2-7, with 7 positions matching TRBD2. V lost 4 bases, J lost 7 bases, and 5 bases stayed unmatched. This CDR3 is 12 amino acids long. Germline V lookup: CDR1 SGHNT, CDR2 YYREEE (reference sequence). CDR3 amino acids: CASSPGGREQYF. CDR3 bases: TGTGCCAGCAGCCCGGGGGGACGGGAGCAGTACTTC.